Detailed here is one TCR beta chain. Its antigen is unknown. Sampled blood was obtained at baseline, cycle 4 day 1, and cycle 7 day 1. V gave up 3 bases and J gave up 3 bases, with 11 bases separating them. Germline CDR1 MNHNS, CDR2 SASEGT. The CDR3 runs to 14 residues. The repertoire was sequenced with immunoSEQ multiplex PCR; TCRdb's copy has only in-frame clones and lacks some. The profile shows 30,000 to 40,000 clones, roughly nine tenths of them singletons. The record originates from a study of OX40 agonist ivuxolimab in advanced cancers. Study-level results: The study observed clonal expansion of CD4+ and CD8+ blood T cells by week 6 at 0.1 to 3.0 mg/kg. Compared with CD4+, CD8+ T cells on average had more expanded clones.

This clonotype was sampled from an adult with an advanced solid tumor such as melanoma, head and neck, liver or kidney cancer. The chain links TRBV6-1 to TRBJ1-1; tentatively, D is TRBD1 (5 bases). The source was CD4+ or CD8+ T cells sorted from blood, collected in a trial of the OX40 agonist ivuxolimab. The CDR3 sequence is CASSEAGRYTEAFF. In DNA form, the CDR3 reads TGTGCCAGCAGTGAGGCGGGACGTTACACTGAAGCTTTCTTT.